The following is a T cell receptor (beta chain) sequence with its context. The data were obtained in a study of blood T cell repertoires in COVID-19. Generated by immunoSEQ multiplex PCR, the TCRdb table keeps only in-frame clones and is missing some. The table lists about 300,000 clones, under 90% of them singletons. Looked up from germline, CDR1 is SEHNR and CDR2 is FQNEAQ (reference sequence). This CDR3 has 16 amino acids. J was trimmed by 2 bases and V by 5 bases; bases with no gene match: 6. Seattle researchers signed up patients amid active infection and tracked them longitudinally. This receptor was obtained from a woman in her 30s with COVID-19, enrolled during active disease. The chain uses TRBV7-9 and TRBJ2-3, with 11 bases aligning to TRBD1. The sequenced material came from peripheral blood. CDR3 protein: CASSPRTGGNTDTQYF. In DNA form, the CDR3 reads TGTGCCAGCAGCCCAAGGACAGGGGGCAACACAGATACGCAGTATTTT.